These 20 T cell receptor beta chains were sequenced from one sample in a study of T cell responses to AZD1222 COVID-19 vaccine (dated by TCRdb to 2020 to 2022). According to the study, the label for this sample's time point signals: baseline before first vaccination. The method was the immunoSEQ multiplex PCR assay. TCRdb provides this immuneACCESS table in a form limited to in-frame rearrangements. Some clones are lacking; in checked studies, under half of them reflect an unresolved V gene, and why the rest are absent is not known. The sample profile shows more than 90,000 clones; around 81% of them were found once. Together, the top ten hold around a tenth of the sample. The material sequenced was peripheral blood, taken on day 0 of AZD1222 vaccination. The receptors shown here come from an adult in good health.

This clone was seen more than once but under ten times. J is TRBJ2-2 and V is TRBV18; possible D gene TRBD1, 5 bases. The CDR3 loop spans 16 amino acids. V was clipped by 8 bases and J by 1 base, with 17 bases between them. The germline V gene has CDR1 KGHSH and CDR2 LQKENI. In DNA form, the CDR3 reads TGTGCCAGCGGACCACGGCCAGGGCGGAACACCGGGGAGCTGTTTTTT. It translates to CASGPRPGRNTGELFF. The complete variable domain, with remaining parts taken from reference TRBV18 and TRBJ2-2, reads NAGVMQNPRHLVRRRGQEARLRCSPMKGHSHVYWYRQLPEEGLKFMVYLQKENIIDESGMPKERFSAEFPKEGPSILRIQQVVRGDSAAYFCASGPRPGRNTGELFFGEGSRLTVL.

V gene TRBV5-5 combines with J gene TRBJ2-5, with a possible D match to TRBD1 (5 bases). The germline CDR1 and CDR2 sequences are SGHKS and YYEKEE (reference sequence). The ends were cut back, 1 base at V and 2 bases at J, with 12 bases in the middle. CDR3 length: 15 residues. As DNA, the CDR3 is TGTGCCAGCAGCTTGTATCCAGGGCCTCAAGAGACCCAGTACTTC. Translated: CASSLYPGPQETQYF.

The V gene is TRBV11-2, the J gene TRBJ1-1; 8 bases are a match to TRBD1. The CDR3 is made up of 16 amino acids. The junction had 8 bases not matched to a gene; V was cut back by 4 bases and J by 1 base. Germline loops: CDR1 SGHAT, CDR2 FQNNGV. CDR3 loop: CASSSRQGSTNTEAFF. The CDR3 region has the DNA TGTGCCAGCAGCTCCAGACAGGGGTCAACGAACACTGAAGCTTTCTTT.

V is TRBV3-1 (or the pseudogene TRBV3-2) and J is TRBJ1-4, with D possibly being TRBD1 (6 bases). Trimming stripped 3 bases from V and 6 bases from J, with 8 bases between. The germline CDR1 and CDR2 sequences are LGHDT and YNNKEL (reference sequence). This CDR3 spans 13 amino acids. The CDR3 region has the DNA TGTGCCAGCAGCCAGAGGACAGATGAAAAACTGTTTTTT. Protein: CASSQRTDEKLFF.

V and J are TRBV10-3 and TRBJ2-1, with 10 bases aligning to TRBD1. Germline CDR1 is ENHRY and CDR2 is SYGVKD. The CDR3 spans 14 residues. The ends lost 0 bases at V and 10 bases at J; junction bases unmatched: 3. CDR3 amino acids: CAISESTGGREQFF. As DNA, the CDR3 is TGTGCCATCAGTGAGTCGACAGGGGGCAGGGAGCAGTTCTTC.

This clone was seen a single time. This chain links TRBV28 with TRBJ2-6; D uncertain. Between the trimmed V and J ends, which lost 4 bases and 0 bases, there was a span of 4 bases. The CDR3 sequence is 14 residues long. Germline lookup yields CDR1 MDHEN and CDR2 SYDVKM. The CDR3 coding sequence is TGTGCCAGCAGTTATAGCTCTGGGGCCAACGTCCTGACTTTC. The encoded protein is CASSYSSGANVLTF.

A remark on this clone: This CDR3 is also generated by other DNA sequences in the sample. The chain joins TRBV11-3 to TRBJ2-2; D remains ambiguous. CDR1 SGHNT and CDR2 YENEEA come from the germline V gene. The length of the CDR3 is 13 residues. Trimming stripped 5 bases from V and 6 bases from J, with 10 bases between. Here the CDR3 reads CASSLRTAGELFF. Here the CDR3 DNA reads TGTGCCAGCAGCCTCCGTACGGCCGGGGAGCTGTTTTTT.

The CDR3 DNA is TGTGCCAGCAGGAGGACAGATACGCAGTATTTT. Protein: CASRRTDTQYF. V usage is TRBV6-5 and J usage is TRBJ2-3; D is uncertain. Trimming removed 6 bases at V and 3 bases at J, with 4 bases between. This CDR3 has 11 amino acids. Germline loops: CDR1 MNHEY, CDR2 SVGAGI.

V gene TRBV28 combines with J gene TRBJ1-3; no definite D call. Trimming cost V 3 bases and J 1 base, with 7 bases left between them. Germline lookup yields CDR1 MDHEN and CDR2 SYDVKM. The CDR3 contains 14 residues. The CDR3 loop is CASSLSGSGNTIYF. CDR3 nucleotides: TGTGCCAGCAGTTTGTCAGGATCTGGAAACACCATATATTTT.

This chain joins TRBV27 and TRBJ2-7; no reliable D call. Germline values: CDR1 MNHEY, CDR2 SMNVEV (reference sequence). This CDR3 has 14 amino acids. The germline V and J ends were trimmed by 4 bases and 2 bases, with 12 bases remaining between them. CDR3 nucleotides: TGTGCCAGCAGTTCCCCTACACTTACCTACGAGCAGTACTTC. Translation: CASSSPTLTYEQYF.

The J gene is TRBJ2-5, the V gene TRBV5-4, with 14 bases fitting TRBD2. J was trimmed by 1 base and V by 5 bases; bases with no gene match: 10. The CDR3 spans 18 residues. CDR1 is SGHNT and CDR2 is YYREEE in the germline V gene (reference sequence). This CDR3 is CASRGGTSGGIPQETQYF. CDR3 bases: TGTGCCAGCAGAGGTGGGACTAGCGGGGGAATACCCCAAGAGACCCAGTACTTC. Based on the CDR3 plus reference TRBV5-4 and TRBJ2-5, the full variable domain is ETGVTQSPTHLIKTRGQQVTLRCSSQSGHNTVSWYQQALGQGPQFIFQYYREEENGRGNFPPRFSGLQFPNYSSELNVNALELDDSALYLCASRGGTSGGIPQETQYFGPGTRLLVL.

This chain links TRBV12-3 or TRBV12-4 with TRBJ2-3; D ambiguous. The CDR3 spans 12 residues. The V end was cut by 4 bases, the J end by 2 bases, with 4 bases between. Here the CDR3 DNA reads TGTGCCAGCAGTTCGTACACAGATACGCAGTATTTT. Its translation: CASSSYTDTQYF.

The rearrangement uses TRBV2 and TRBJ1-6; D not resolved. V lost 4 bases and J lost 8, with 3 bases in between. Germline loops: CDR1 SNHLY, CDR2 FYNNEI. The CDR3 sequence is 11 residues long. CDR3 nucleotide sequence: TGTGCCAGCAGTGGGGATTCACCCCTCCACTTT. Translating gives CASSGDSPLHF.

The rearrangement links TRBV5-4 to TRBJ2-1; D call uncertain. The CDR3 covers 15 residues. CDR1 and CDR2 (germline): SGHNT, YYREEE (reference sequence). V was pared by 4 bases and J by 6 bases, with 17 bases between. CDR3 coding DNA: TGTGCCAGCAGCGCTGACCAAACGAGTGGCAATGAGCAGTTCTTC. Its protein is CASSADQTSGNEQFF.

The chain couples TRBV23-1 to TRBJ1-2; TRBD1 might be the D (5 bases). TRBV23-1 is flagged as an ORF with uncertain function. The CDR3 loop spans 13 amino acids. V shed 7 bases and J shed 8 bases, with 17 bases lying between them. CDR3 protein: CASTLRGGRGYTF. The CDR3 DNA reads TGCGCCAGCACCTTACGGGGGGGTCGAGGCTACACCTTC.

The genes are TRBV19 and TRBJ2-4; D tentatively reads TRBD1 or TRBD2 (5 bases each). V was trimmed by 4 bases and J by 1 base, leaving 20 bases between them. The CDR3 consists of 18 residues. Germline loops: CDR1 LNHDA, CDR2 SQIVND (reference sequence). CDR3 residues: CASSTIGVIGTAKNIQYF. CDR3 DNA sequence: TGTGCCAGTAGTACTATAGGGGTCATTGGGACGGCCAAAAACATTCAGTACTTC.

This clone has only a few counts. This sequence joins TRBV7-9 and TRBJ1-4; 7 nucleotides agree with TRBD1. The CDR3 sequence is 16 residues long. Trimming cost V 2 bases and J 8 bases; bases outside gene matches: 11. The germline V gene encodes CDR1 SEHNR and CDR2 FQNEAQ (reference sequence). The CDR3 here is CASSLSKTGWGEKLFF. CDR3 coding DNA: TGTGCCAGCAGCTTATCAAAGACAGGGTGGGGAGAAAAACTGTTTTTT. The full variable domain, its missing parts supplied by reference TRBV7-9 and TRBJ1-4, is DTGVSQNPRHKITKRGQNVTFRCDPISEHNRLYWYRQTLGQGPEFLTYFQNEAQLEKSRLLSDRFSAERPKGSFSTLEIQRTEQGDSAMYLCASSLSKTGWGEKLFFGSGTQLSVL.

V usage is TRBV9 and J usage is TRBJ1-2; 7 positions match TRBD1. V shed 3 bases, J shed 4 bases, and the junction held 21 bases outside the gene matches. CDR3 length equals 19 residues. Germline lookup yields CDR1 SGDLS and CDR2 YYNGEE. Here the CDR3 DNA reads TGTGCCAGCAGCGCGACCTCTGTGGGGACAGACTCCAATGTCTATGGCTACACCTTC. Its translation: CASSATSVGTDSNVYGYTF.

The chain is built from TRBV18 and TRBJ1-3, with 7 nucleotides matching TRBD1. The germline gives CDR1 KGHSH, CDR2 LQKENI. Germline trimming cut 3 bases from V and 4 bases from J; bases unmatched to any gene: 9. This CDR3 region has 16 residues. CDR3 DNA: TGTGCCAGCTCACCCATACCCACAGGGGAAGGAAACACCATATATTTT. Translation gives CASSPIPTGEGNTIYF.

The J gene is TRBJ2-1, the V gene TRBV27; 9 bases line up with TRBD2. CDR3 length: 16 residues. In germline, CDR1 is MNHEY, CDR2 SMNVEV (reference sequence). V gave up 8 bases and J gave up 4 bases; unmatched junction bases: 12. DNA of the CDR3: TGTGCCAGCGCCACATTCGGCGGGGGGGGTTACAATGAGCAGTTCTTC. Amino acid sequence: CASATFGGGGYNEQFF.